These 19 T cell receptor beta chains share one sample of origin, sequenced in a study of neoadjuvant anti-PD-1 for oral cavity cancer. TCRdb's table, derived via immunoSEQ multiplex PCR, lists solely in-frame clones and lacks some. The data contain 13,000 to 15,000 clones, around two thirds of them singletons. The sample consisted of PBMCs, taken before nivolumab (anti-PD-1) treatment. Receptors originate from a person aged 40 to 85 with oral cavity squamous cell carcinoma.

The chain couples TRBV7-8 to TRBJ2-1, with 8 bases that match TRBD1. The CDR3 is 18 residues long. The V segment lost 1 base and the J segment 7 bases; nucleotides outside the gene matches: 15. The germline V gene has CDR1 SGHVS and CDR2 FQNEAQ. The CDR3 region is CASSLGHGGYRGWNEQFF. Written as DNA, the CDR3 is TGTGCCAGCAGCTTAGGGCACGGGGGCTACAGGGGGTGGAATGAGCAGTTCTTC.

The chain is built from TRBV29-1 and TRBJ1-1, with 10 bases aligning to TRBD1. V lost 7 bases, J lost 4 bases, and 0 bases stayed unmatched. This CDR3 comprises 11 residues. Germline values: CDR1 SQVTM, CDR2 ANQGSEA. The CDR3 nucleotides are TGCAGCGGGGACAGGGGCACTGAAGCTTTCTTT. Translating gives CSGDRGTEAFF. The complete variable domain, with remaining parts taken from reference TRBV29-1 and TRBJ1-1, reads SAVISQKPSRDICQRGTSLTIQCQVDSQVTMMFWYRQQPGQSLTLIATANQGSEATYESGFVIDKFPISRPNLTFSTLTVSNMSPEDSSIYLCSGDRGTEAFFGQGTRLTVV.

This chain joins TRBV1 and TRBJ2-6; TRBD2 reflects the table's D call only, with no check against the DNA. TRBV1 is an annotated pseudogene. The CDR3 is made up of 13 amino acids. CDR3 bases: TGCACCAGCACTAGCTCTGGGGCCAACGTCCTGACTTTC. It codes for CTSTSSGANVLTF.

The chain has TRBV9 and TRBJ1-2, with D possibly being TRBD1 (5 bases). In germline, CDR1 is SGDLS, CDR2 YYNGEE. Deletions cut 2 bases from V and 0 bases from J, with 8 bases between. The CDR3 consists of 14 residues. The CDR3, as DNA: TGTGCCAGCAGCGTCAGGGAGACTAACTATGGCTACACCTTC. Encoded protein: CASSVRETNYGYTF.

The V and J genes are TRBV5-4 and TRBJ2-5, with 9 bases that match TRBD1. After removal of 4 bases from V and 5 bases from J, the junction contained 9 bases not matched to a gene. Germline V lookup: CDR1 SGHNT, CDR2 YYREEE (reference sequence). CDR3 length: 15 amino acids. The CDR3 is CASSPSTGGGETQYF. CDR3 coding DNA: TGTGCCAGCAGCCCATCCACAGGGGGCGGCGAGACCCAGTACTTC.

This chain uses TRBV7-3 with TRBJ1-6, with D tentatively TRBD1 (6 bases). CDR3 length: 15 amino acids. Looked up from germline, CDR1 is SGHTA and CDR2 is FQGTGA. V dropped 2 bases and J dropped 9 bases, with 14 bases sitting between them. The CDR3 coding sequence is TGTGCCAGCAGCTTATCCGGACAGTACCTTTCACCCCTCCACTTT. Translated, it gives CASSLSGQYLSPLHF.

This clone was seen a few times. The CDR3 reads CASSPEPLADTQYF. CDR3 bases: TGTGCCAGCAGCCCCGAGCCCCTAGCAGATACGCAGTATTTT. The chain has TRBV4-2 and TRBJ2-3; D uncertain. V was clipped by 4 bases and J by 4 bases, with 12 bases between them. This CDR3 is 14 amino acids long. Germline-derived CDR1 and CDR2 are LGHNA and YNFKEQ.

This clone has more than one count but fewer than ten. The chain carries TRBV19 and TRBJ1-4; a possible D gene is TRBD1 (5 bases). Trimming removed 7 bases at V and 8 bases at J, with 14 bases between. Germline-derived CDR1 and CDR2 are LNHDA and SQIVND (reference sequence). The CDR3 consists of 13 residues. Written as DNA, the CDR3 is TGTGCCAGTAACCGGCAGGGACTGGAAAAACTGTTTTTT. This codes for CASNRQGLEKLFF.

This rearrangement joins TRBV30 to TRBJ2-2, with D unresolved. This CDR3 is 12 amino acids long. CDR1 GTSNPN and CDR2 SVGIG come from the germline V gene (reference sequence). V lost 4 bases, J lost 0 bases, and 3 bases lay in between. The CDR3 DNA is TGTGCCTGGACGGCGAACACCGGGGAGCTGTTTTTT. Its translation: CAWTANTGELFF.

The rearrangement links TRBV5-1 to TRBJ2-1, with 8 bases that match TRBD1. V was clipped by 6 bases and J by 7 bases; unmatched bases: 12. The CDR3 totals 15 residues. CDR1 and CDR2 (germline): SGHRS, YFSETQ. CDR3 protein: CASNPSGQGWNEQFF. CDR3 nucleotide sequence: TGCGCCAGCAACCCCTCTGGACAGGGTTGGAATGAGCAGTTCTTC.

The chain combines TRBV11-2 with TRBJ2-7; a weak D match, TRBD2 (5 bases). In germline, CDR1 is SGHAT, CDR2 FQNNGV. Trimming pared 1 base from V and 3 bases from J, leaving 7 bases between. The CDR3 runs 13 residues. This chain's CDR3 is CASSLGGFYEQYF. DNA for the CDR3: TGTGCCAGCAGCTTAGGCGGGTTCTACGAGCAGTACTTC.

The V call is TRBV5-1, the J call TRBJ2-1; no definite D call. V was cut by 6 bases and J by 7 bases, with 23 bases left in between. The germline gives CDR1 SGHRS, CDR2 YFSETQ. This CDR3 region has 16 residues. The CDR3 nucleotides read TGCGCCAGCAACCCTGTGGACGTAAATGCTGGGAATGAGCAGTTCTTC. Translating gives CASNPVDVNAGNEQFF.

This clone occurred a few times. The J gene is TRBJ1-2, the V gene TRBV5-1; tentative D call: TRBD1 (5 bases). The CDR3 totals 14 residues. Germline-derived CDR1 and CDR2 are SGHRS and YFSETQ. Deletions cut 4 bases from V and 3 bases from J, with 13 bases between. Here the CDR3 reads CASSAGGSDYGYTF. The CDR3 DNA reads TGCGCCAGCAGCGCGGGGGGTTCAGACTATGGCTACACCTTC.

This chain joins TRBV5-4 and TRBJ2-7; 11 nucleotides match TRBD2. The CDR3 length is 15 residues. Germline V lookup: CDR1 SGHNT, CDR2 YYREEE (reference sequence). V lost 0 bases to trimming and J lost 4 bases; unmatched junction nucleotides: 3. CDR3 in DNA: TGTGCCAGCAGCTTGGTTACTAGCGGGAGTTACGAGCAGTACTTC. It encodes CASSLVTSGSYEQYF.

CDR3 DNA sequence: TGTGCCAGCAGCAGTCTCTTAGGGCGGGAGGGTCTACAAGAGACCCAGTACTTC. As protein: CASSSLLGREGLQETQYF. The chain joins TRBV5-6 to TRBJ2-5; 9 bases agree with TRBD2. This CDR3 has 18 amino acids. Germline V CDR1 and CDR2: SGHDT, YYEEEE. The V and J ends lost 4 bases and 2 bases, in that order; junction bases with no gene match: 15. Complete variable domain (other parts from reference TRBV5-6 and TRBJ2-5): DAGVTQSPTHLIKTRGQQVTLRCSPKSGHDTVSWYQQALGQGPQFIFQYYEEEERQRGNFPDRFSGHQFPNYSSELNVNALLLGDSALYLCASSSLLGREGLQETQYFGPGTRLLVL.

This clone was seen a few times. The CDR3 here is CASREDRTEAFF. CDR3 nucleotides: TGTGCCAGCAGAGAGGACCGGACTGAAGCTTTCTTT. The chain recombines TRBV2 with TRBJ1-1, with no clear D. With 6 bases removed from V and 5 bases from J, the gap between germline ends came to 10 bases. The CDR3 runs 12 residues. Germline-derived CDR1 and CDR2 are SNHLY and FYNNEI.

J is TRBJ2-7 and V is TRBV6-1, with 12 bases aligning to TRBD2. With 5 bases clipped from V and 3 bases from J, the junction kept 5 bases outside the gene matches. This CDR3 contains 15 residues. In germline, CDR1 is MNHNS, CDR2 SASEGT. CDR3 bases: TGTGCCAGCAGTACACTAGCGGGGGGACGCTACGAGCAGTACTTC. This encodes CASSTLAGGRYEQYF.

This chain links TRBV6-6 with TRBJ1-1; TRBD1 is a possible D gene (5 bases). V lost 5 bases, J lost 0 bases, and 10 bases lay in between. The CDR3 contains 14 residues. The germline V gene has CDR1 MNHNY and CDR2 SVGAGI (reference sequence). CDR3 residues: CASSQTDMNTEAFF. In nucleotides, the CDR3 is TGTGCCAGCAGTCAGACAGATATGAACACTGAAGCTTTCTTT.

The rearrangement uses TRBV6-5 and TRBJ2-2; possibly TRBD1 for D (5 bases). V lost 5 bases and J lost 6, with 10 bases in between. The CDR3 runs 13 residues. Germline CDR1 and CDR2: MNHEY and SVGAGI. CDR3 sequence reads: CASSPGSPGELFF. CDR3 sequence (DNA): TGTGCCAGCAGTCCAGGGTCCCCCGGGGAGCTGTTTTTT.